A single sample is the source of the 5 T cell receptor beta chains below, sequenced in a study of Graves' ophthalmopathy and Graves' hyperthyroidism. RNA served as the template for amplifying TCR beta CDR3 regions. HTBI primers were used in a first-round RT-PCR, which preceded a second-round multiplex PCR. MiXCR was run by TCRdb on the multiplex PCR reads, yielding one entry per CDR3 protein. The data show about 340,000 distinct CDR3 sequences, roughly a sixth seen once. The sequenced material came from peripheral blood. These receptors were obtained from an adult man with Graves' ophthalmopathy.

This clonotype came up many times. This chain connects TRBV19 to TRBJ1-1; D unclear. CDR1 LNHDA and CDR2 SQIVND come from the germline V gene (reference sequence). The CDR3 is 13 residues long. Trimming took 7 bases from V and 1 from J, leaving 10 bases between them. This CDR3 is CASTPRGNTEAFF. The CDR3 nucleotides read TGTGCCAGTACCCCTCGGGGGAACACTGAAGCTTTCTTT.

Ten or more counts support this clonotype. The V gene is TRBV24-1, the J gene TRBJ1-5, with D unclear. V gave up 2 bases and J gave up 7 bases, with 11 bases separating them. Germline CDR1 and CDR2: KGHDR and SFDVKD. The CDR3 spans 14 residues. The CDR3 bases are TGTGCCACCAGTGATTCGGCAGGTCGCCAGCCCCAGCATTTT. Amino acids: CATSDSAGRQPQHF.

The table lists this clonotype with many counts. The V call is TRBV6-2 or TRBV6-3, the J call TRBJ2-7; the match to TRBD2 covers 9 bases. From germline, CDR1 is MNHEY and CDR2 SVGEGT. CDR3 length equals 15 residues. Trimming at V came to 5 bases and at J to 7 bases, leaving 12 bases not matched to a gene. CDR3 loop: CASSGRKSGRNEQYF. Here the CDR3 DNA reads TGTGCCAGCAGTGGACGGAAAAGCGGGAGGAATGAGCAGTACTTC.

Ten or more counts support this clonotype. The CDR3 DNA reads TGTGCCAGTAGTTGGGACAGTGAACTCCCAGGCCCGAACACCGGGGAGCTGTTTTTT. Translating it yields CASSWDSELPGPNTGELFF. The J gene is TRBJ2-2, the V gene TRBV19, with 7 nucleotides matching TRBD1. Losses at the gene ends were 5 bases for V and 0 bases for J; bases not matched to a gene: 15. Germline CDR1 LNHDA, CDR2 SQIVND (reference sequence). The CDR3 contains 19 residues.

This clonotype was counted ten times or more. This chain connects TRBV12-3 or TRBV12-4 to TRBJ1-6; D is undetermined. V was trimmed by 2 bases and J by 10 bases, leaving 12 bases between them. CDR3 length: 14 amino acids. The CDR3 sequence: CASSLSGVDSPLHF. The CDR3 bases are TGTGCCAGCAGTTTATCTGGGGTAGACTCACCCCTCCACTTT.